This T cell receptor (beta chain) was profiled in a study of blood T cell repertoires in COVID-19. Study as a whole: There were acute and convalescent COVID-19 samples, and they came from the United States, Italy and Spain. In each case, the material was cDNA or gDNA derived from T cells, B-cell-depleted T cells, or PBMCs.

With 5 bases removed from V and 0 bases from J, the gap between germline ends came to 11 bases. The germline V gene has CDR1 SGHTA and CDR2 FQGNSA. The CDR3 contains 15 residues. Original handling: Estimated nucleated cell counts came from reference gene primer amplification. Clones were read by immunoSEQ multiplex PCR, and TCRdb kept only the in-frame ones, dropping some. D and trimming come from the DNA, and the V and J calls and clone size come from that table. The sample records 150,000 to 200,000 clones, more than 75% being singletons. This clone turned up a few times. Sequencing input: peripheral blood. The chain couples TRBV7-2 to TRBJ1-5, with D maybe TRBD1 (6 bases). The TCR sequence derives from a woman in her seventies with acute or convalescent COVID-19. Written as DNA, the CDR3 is TGTGCCAGCAGCCTTGGACAGCATAGCAATCAGCCCCAGCATTTT. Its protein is CASSLGQHSNQPQHF.